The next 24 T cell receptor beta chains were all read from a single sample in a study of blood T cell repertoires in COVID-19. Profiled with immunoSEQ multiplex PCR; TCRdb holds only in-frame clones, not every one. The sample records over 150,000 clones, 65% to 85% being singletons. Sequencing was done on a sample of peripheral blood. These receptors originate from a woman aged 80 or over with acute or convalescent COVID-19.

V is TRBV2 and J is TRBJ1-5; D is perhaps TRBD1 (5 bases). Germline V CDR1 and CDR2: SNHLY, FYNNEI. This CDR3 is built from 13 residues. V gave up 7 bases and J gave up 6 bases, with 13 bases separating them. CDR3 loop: CASIGRVGQPQHF. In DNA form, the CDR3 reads TGTGCCAGCATTGGCAGGGTGGGTCAGCCCCAGCATTTT.

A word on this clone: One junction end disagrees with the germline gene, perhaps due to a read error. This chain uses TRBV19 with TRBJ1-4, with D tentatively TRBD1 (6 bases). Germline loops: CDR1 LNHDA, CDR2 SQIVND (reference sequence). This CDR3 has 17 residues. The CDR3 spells CASRSDRDSATNEKLFF. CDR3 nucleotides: TGTGCCAGTAGATCGGACAGAGACTCGGCAACCAATGAAAAACTGTTTTTT.

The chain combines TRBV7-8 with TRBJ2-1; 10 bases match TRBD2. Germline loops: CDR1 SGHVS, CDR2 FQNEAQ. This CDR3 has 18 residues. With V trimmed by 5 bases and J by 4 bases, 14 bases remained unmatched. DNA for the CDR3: TGTGCCAGCAGCGCCACTACCGGGACTAGCGACCTTTACAATGAGCAGTTCTTC. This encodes CASSATTGTSDLYNEQFF.

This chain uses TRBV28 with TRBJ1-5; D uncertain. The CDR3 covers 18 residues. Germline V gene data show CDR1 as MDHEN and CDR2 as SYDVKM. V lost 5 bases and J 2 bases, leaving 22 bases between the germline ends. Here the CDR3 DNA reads TGTGCCAGCAGTCTGCAGCCCCGGGATATTTTTCGCAATCAGCCCCAGCATTTT. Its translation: CASSLQPRDIFRNQPQHF.

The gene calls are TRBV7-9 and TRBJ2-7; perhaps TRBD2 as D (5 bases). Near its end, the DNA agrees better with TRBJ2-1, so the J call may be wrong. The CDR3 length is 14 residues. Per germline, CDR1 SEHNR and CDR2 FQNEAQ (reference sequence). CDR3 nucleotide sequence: TGTGCCAGCAGCTTAGGACGGGGAAGCGATGAGCAGTTCTTC. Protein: CASSLGRGSDEQFF.

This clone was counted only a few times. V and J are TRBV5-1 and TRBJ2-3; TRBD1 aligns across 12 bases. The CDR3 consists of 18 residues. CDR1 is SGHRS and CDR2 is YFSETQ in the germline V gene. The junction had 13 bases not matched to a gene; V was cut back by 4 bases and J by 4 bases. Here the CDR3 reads CASSNPGTGGLSSDTQYF. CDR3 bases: TGCGCCAGCAGCAATCCCGGGACAGGGGGCCTAAGCTCAGATACGCAGTATTTT.

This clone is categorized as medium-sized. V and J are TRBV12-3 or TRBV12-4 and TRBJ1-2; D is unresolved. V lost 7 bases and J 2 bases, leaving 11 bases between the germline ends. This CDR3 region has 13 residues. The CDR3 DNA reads TGTGCCAGCACGTGGGAGCTGAACTATGGCTACACCTTC. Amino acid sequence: CASTWELNYGYTF.

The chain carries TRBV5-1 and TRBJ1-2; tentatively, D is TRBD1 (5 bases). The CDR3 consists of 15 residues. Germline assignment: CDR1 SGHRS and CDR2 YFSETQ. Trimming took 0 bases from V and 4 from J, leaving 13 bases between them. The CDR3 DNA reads TGCGCCAGCAGCTTGGCGCCCCCCACAGGCTATGGCTACACCTTC. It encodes CASSLAPPTGYGYTF. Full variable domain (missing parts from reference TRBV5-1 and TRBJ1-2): KAGVTQTPRYLIKTRGQQVTLSCSPISGHRSVSWYQQTPGQGLQFLFEYFSETQRNKGNFPGRFSGRQFSNSRSEMNVSTLELGDSALYLCASSLAPPTGYGYTFGSGTRLTVV.

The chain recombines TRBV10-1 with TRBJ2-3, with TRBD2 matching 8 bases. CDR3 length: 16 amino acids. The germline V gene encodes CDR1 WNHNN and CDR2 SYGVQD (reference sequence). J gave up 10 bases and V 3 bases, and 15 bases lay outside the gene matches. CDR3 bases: TGCGCCAGCAGTGATTCCAGCGGGAGCGCCGAGGGGCCGCAGTATTTT. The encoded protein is CASSDSSGSAEGPQYF.

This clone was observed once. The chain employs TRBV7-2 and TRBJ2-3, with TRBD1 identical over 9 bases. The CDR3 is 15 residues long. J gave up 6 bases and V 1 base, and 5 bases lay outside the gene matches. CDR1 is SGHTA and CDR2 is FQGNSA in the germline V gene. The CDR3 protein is CASSLVTGGSDTQYF. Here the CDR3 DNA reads TGTGCCAGCAGCTTAGTCACAGGGGGCAGTGATACGCAGTATTTT.

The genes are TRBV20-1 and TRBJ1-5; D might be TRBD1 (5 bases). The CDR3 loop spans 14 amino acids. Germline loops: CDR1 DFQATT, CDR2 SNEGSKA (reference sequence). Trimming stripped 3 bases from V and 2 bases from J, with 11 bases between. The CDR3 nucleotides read TGCAGTGCTAGTGCTGGGGCAGGCAATCAGCCCCAGCATTTT. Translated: CSASAGAGNQPQHF.

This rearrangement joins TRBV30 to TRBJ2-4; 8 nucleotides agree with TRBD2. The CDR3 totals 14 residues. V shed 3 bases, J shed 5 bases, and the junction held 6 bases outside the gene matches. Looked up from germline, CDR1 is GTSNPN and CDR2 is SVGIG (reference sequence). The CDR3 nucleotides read TGTGCCTGGAGCGGGGGGGCCCCCCAAAACATTCAGTACTTC. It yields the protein CAWSGGAPQNIQYF.

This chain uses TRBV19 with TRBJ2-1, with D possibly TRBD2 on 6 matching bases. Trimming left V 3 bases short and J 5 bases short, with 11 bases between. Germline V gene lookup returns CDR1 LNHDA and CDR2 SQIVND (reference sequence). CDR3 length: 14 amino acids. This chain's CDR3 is CASSIRPSDNEQFF. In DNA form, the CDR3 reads TGTGCCAGTAGTATTCGCCCTAGCGACAATGAGCAGTTCTTC.

CDR3 coding DNA: TGTGCCAGCAGAAAAGGGGGTGGTGGCTACACCTTC. This encodes CASRKGGGGYTF. The chain is built from TRBV6-5 and TRBJ1-2; TRBD1 is a possible D gene (6 bases). Trimming stripped 6 bases from V and 7 bases from J, with 12 bases between. The germline V gene has CDR1 MNHEY and CDR2 SVGAGI. The CDR3 spans 12 residues.

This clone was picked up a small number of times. CDR3 in DNA: TGTGCCAGCAGTAGTTCGGGGGACAGACCTAAATCAAACTATGGCTACACCTTC. This encodes CASSSSGDRPKSNYGYTF. The chain uses TRBV27 and TRBJ1-2, with TRBD1 identical over 7 bases. J gave up 2 bases and V 5 bases, and 17 bases lay outside the gene matches. CDR3 size: 18 residues. Germline V gives CDR1 MNHEY, CDR2 SMNVEV (reference sequence).

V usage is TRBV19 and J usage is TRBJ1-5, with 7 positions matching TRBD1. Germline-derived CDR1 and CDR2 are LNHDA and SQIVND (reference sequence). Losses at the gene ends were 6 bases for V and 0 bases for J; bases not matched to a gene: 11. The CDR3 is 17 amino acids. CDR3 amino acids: CASRGGTVVDSNQPQHF. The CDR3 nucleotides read TGTGCCAGTAGAGGTGGGACAGTCGTCGATAGCAATCAGCCCCAGCATTTT.

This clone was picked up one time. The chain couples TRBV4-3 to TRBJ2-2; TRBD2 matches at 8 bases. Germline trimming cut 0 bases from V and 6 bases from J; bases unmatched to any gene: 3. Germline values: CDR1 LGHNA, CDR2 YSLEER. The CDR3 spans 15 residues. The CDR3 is CASSQDRGGPGELFF. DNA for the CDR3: TGCGCCAGCAGCCAAGACCGGGGGGGGCCCGGGGAGCTGTTTTTT.

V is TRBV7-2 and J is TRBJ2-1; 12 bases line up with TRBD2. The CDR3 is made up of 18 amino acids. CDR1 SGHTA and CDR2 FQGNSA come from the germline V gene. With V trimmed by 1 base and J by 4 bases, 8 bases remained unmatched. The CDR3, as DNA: TGTGCCAGCAGCTTAGAACCCGGACTAGCGGGGTGGTACAATGAGCAGTTCTTC. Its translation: CASSLEPGLAGWYNEQFF.

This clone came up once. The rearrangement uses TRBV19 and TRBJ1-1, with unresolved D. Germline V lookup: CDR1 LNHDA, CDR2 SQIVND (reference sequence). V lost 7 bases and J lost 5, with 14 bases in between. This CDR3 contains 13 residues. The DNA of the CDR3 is TGTGCCAGTAAGGAGCGTAGCGGGACTGAAGCTTTCTTT. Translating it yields CASKERSGTEAFF.

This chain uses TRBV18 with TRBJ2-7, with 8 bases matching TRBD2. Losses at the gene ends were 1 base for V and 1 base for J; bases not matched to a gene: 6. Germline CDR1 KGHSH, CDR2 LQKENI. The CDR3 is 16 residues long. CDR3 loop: CASSPLGASGSYEQYF. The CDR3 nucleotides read TGTGCCAGCTCACCACTCGGGGCTAGCGGGTCCTACGAGCAGTACTTC. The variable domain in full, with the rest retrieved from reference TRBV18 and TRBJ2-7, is NAGVMQNPRHLVRRRGQEARLRCSPMKGHSHVYWYRQLPEEGLKFMVYLQKENIIDESGMPKERFSAEFPKEGPSILRIQQVVRGDSAAYFCASSPLGASGSYEQYFGPGTRLTVT.

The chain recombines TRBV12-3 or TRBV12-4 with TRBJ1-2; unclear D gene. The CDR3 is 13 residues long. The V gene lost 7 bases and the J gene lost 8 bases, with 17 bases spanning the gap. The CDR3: CASTLRVRPGYTF. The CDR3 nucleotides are TGTGCCAGCACCCTACGTGTCCGCCCAGGCTACACCTTC.

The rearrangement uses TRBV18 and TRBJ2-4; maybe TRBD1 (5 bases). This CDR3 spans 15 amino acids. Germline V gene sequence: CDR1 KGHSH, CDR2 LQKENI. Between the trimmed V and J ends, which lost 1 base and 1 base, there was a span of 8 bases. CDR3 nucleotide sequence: TGTGCCAGCTCACCACAGGCAGGGGCCAAAAACATTCAGTACTTC. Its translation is CASSPQAGAKNIQYF.

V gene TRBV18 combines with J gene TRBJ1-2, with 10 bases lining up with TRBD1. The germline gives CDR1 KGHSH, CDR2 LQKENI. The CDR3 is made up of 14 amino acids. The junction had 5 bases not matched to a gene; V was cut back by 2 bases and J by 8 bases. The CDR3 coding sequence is TGTGCCAGCTCACCATCCGGGACAGGGGAAGGCTACACCTTC. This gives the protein CASSPSGTGEGYTF.

The CDR3 region has the DNA TGTGCCAGCAGTCAGACAGGAGATTCTGGAAACACCATATATTTT. This translates into CASSQTGDSGNTIYF. V usage is TRBV28 and J usage is TRBJ1-3, with D possibly being TRBD1 (6 bases). Trimming took 5 bases from V and 1 from J, leaving 12 bases between them. The CDR3 has 15 residues. Germline lookup yields CDR1 MDHEN and CDR2 SYDVKM.